Listed below are T cell receptor beta chains from one sample, sequenced in a study of T cell repertoires in cytomegalovirus infection. Each CDR3 protein is one row after TCRdb ran MiXCR on the reads. The table lists 60,000 to 75,000 distinct CDR3 sequences, approximately 22% of them singletons. Their recognized antigens are unknown. The sequencing input was PBMCs, sequenced either directly or after in vitro stimulation (not recorded which). Receptors were obtained from a human donor in good health (CMV status not recorded). Some clones in this sample may be carry-over from other donors' samples. Each CDR3 is given with its conserved first and last residue. The D gene is left open where the match is weak. Expanded clones are given a class, and other clones once, few, many or no size at all.

v_gene: TRBV6-2/TRBV6-3
d_gene: TRBD2
j_gene: TRBJ2-7
abundance: -
CDR3nt: TGTGCCAGCAGTCGCGGCGGGAGCTCCTACGAGCAGTACTTC
CDR3aa: CASSRGGSSYEQYF

v_gene: TRBV18
d_gene: -
j_gene: TRBJ2-7
abundance: -
CDR3nt: TGTGCCAGCTCACCTCGGGACCGCTCCTACGAGCAGTACTTC
CDR3aa: CASSPRDRSYEQYF

v_gene: TRBV7-9
d_gene: -
j_gene: TRBJ2-7
abundance: -
CDR3nt: TGTGCCAGCAGCTTAGGGTCTGAAGAGAAGTACTTC
CDR3aa: CASSLGSEEKYF

v_gene: TRBV4-3
d_gene: -
j_gene: TRBJ2-4
abundance: many
CDR3nt: TGCGCCAGCAGCGCGACAAGTAACGGGATCCAAAACATTCAGTACTTC
CDR3aa: CASSATSNGIQNIQYF

v_gene: TRBV4-3
d_gene: -
j_gene: TRBJ1-4
abundance: few
CDR3nt: TGCGCCAGCAGCCAAGGACTGGGACTGGAAAAACTGTTTTTT
CDR3aa: CASSQGLGLEKLFF

v_gene: TRBV20-1
d_gene: TRBD2
j_gene: TRBJ2-3
abundance: -
CDR3nt: TGCAGTGCTAGAGCGCTTAGCGGGAGGGCCCATAGCACAGATACGCAGTATTTT
CDR3aa: CSARALSGRAHSTDTQYF

v_gene: TRBV19
d_gene: -
j_gene: TRBJ1-2
abundance: many
CDR3nt: TGTGCCAGTAGTATGACGGACAGCTATGGCTACACCTTC
CDR3aa: CASSMTDSYGYTF

v_gene: TRBV28
d_gene: TRBD2
j_gene: TRBJ2-3
abundance: -
CDR3nt: TGTGCCAGCAGTCCATGGACTAGCGGGAGGTCCGGGGGTGGCACAGATACGCAGTATTTT
CDR3aa: CASSPWTSGRSGGGTDTQYF

v_gene: TRBV4-3
d_gene: -
j_gene: TRBJ2-1
abundance: -
CDR3nt: TGCGCCAGCAGCCAGGTAGCGATATCCTACAATGAGCAGTTCTTC
CDR3aa: CASSQVAISYNEQFF

v_gene: TRBV11-3
d_gene: -
j_gene: TRBJ2-1
abundance: few
CDR3nt: TGTGCCAGCAGCTTGAGTCCAGGGATGAGGGTGGTATTTGGTAATGAGCAGTTCTTC
CDR3aa: CASSLSPGMRVVFGNEQFF

v_gene: TRBV4-1
d_gene: -
j_gene: TRBJ1-6
abundance: -
CDR3nt: TGCGCCAGCAGCCAAGATTGGGGGGCACCCCGTAATTCACCCCTCCACTTT
CDR3aa: CASSQDWGAPRNSPLHF

v_gene: TRBV7-9
d_gene: TRBD1
j_gene: TRBJ2-7
abundance: few
CDR3nt: TGTGCCAGCAGCCTGGGACAGGGAGGTTCCGACGAGCAGTACTTC
CDR3aa: CASSLGQGGSDEQYF

v_gene: TRBV29-1
d_gene: -
j_gene: TRBJ2-2
abundance: -
CDR3nt: TGCAGCGTTAGGGGGGGAAGGAACACCGGGGAGCTGTTTTTT
CDR3aa: CSVRGGRNTGELFF

v_gene: TRBV25-1
d_gene: TRBD1
j_gene: TRBJ2-7
abundance: -
CDR3nt: TGTGCCAGCAGCGACCGCGTGACAGGGGAAGAGCAGTACTTC
CDR3aa: CASSDRVTGEEQYF

v_gene: TRBV28
d_gene: -
j_gene: TRBJ1-6
abundance: -
CDR3nt: TGTGCCAGCTCCCTCCCGGGCCAGGCGGGTTGGTCACCCCTCCACTTT
CDR3aa: CASSLPGQAGWSPLHF

v_gene: TRBV7-6
d_gene: -
j_gene: TRBJ2-7
abundance: -
CDR3nt: TGTGCCAGCAGCCGGGGACTCCGCTACGAGCAGTACTTC
CDR3aa: CASSRGLRYEQYF

v_gene: TRBV29-1
d_gene: TRBD2
j_gene: TRBJ2-1
abundance: -
CDR3nt: TGCAGCGTTTTTATCCTGGGCGGGAGTAACTACAATGAGCAGTTCTTC
CDR3aa: CSVFILGGSNYNEQFF

v_gene: TRBV6-6
d_gene: -
j_gene: TRBJ2-5
abundance: few
CDR3nt: TGTGCCAGCAGAGCAGGTGGAGGTGGAGAGACCCAGTACTTC
CDR3aa: CASRAGGGGETQYF

v_gene: TRBV4-3
d_gene: TRBD1
j_gene: TRBJ1-1
abundance: once
CDR3nt: TGCGCCAGCAGCCGAACTACCGGGACAGGCGCCGATGAAGCTTTCTTT
CDR3aa: CASSRTTGTGADEAFF

v_gene: TRBV7-2
d_gene: -
j_gene: TRBJ1-3
abundance: -
CDR3nt: TGTGCCAGCAGCCCCTCCGCCATAAACACCATATATTTT
CDR3aa: CASSPSAINTIYF

v_gene: TRBV7-7
d_gene: TRBD2
j_gene: TRBJ2-2
abundance: -
CDR3nt: TGTGCCAGCAGCGCGGGGACTAGCAAGCTGTTTTTT
CDR3aa: CASSAGTSKLFF

v_gene: TRBV6-5
d_gene: TRBD1
j_gene: TRBJ2-7
abundance: few
CDR3nt: TGTGCCAGCAGTCTTGGCAGGGGGAACACCTACGAGCAGTACTTC
CDR3aa: CASSLGRGNTYEQYF

v_gene: TRBV6-7
d_gene: TRBD2
j_gene: TRBJ2-1
abundance: -
CDR3nt: TGTGCCAGCAGTTACGTACGGGAGGCTTTCAATGAGCAGTTCTTC
CDR3aa: CASSYVREAFNEQFF

v_gene: TRBV4-3
d_gene: -
j_gene: TRBJ1-6
abundance: -
CDR3nt: TGCGCCAGCAGCCAAGAGAGCAATGCACCCCTCCACTTT
CDR3aa: CASSQESNAPLHF

v_gene: TRBV20-1
d_gene: TRBD2
j_gene: TRBJ2-3
abundance: -
CDR3nt: TGCAGTGCCCCGAGGACTAGCGGGTCGAGCACAGATACGCAGTATTTT
CDR3aa: CSAPRTSGSSTDTQYF

v_gene: TRBV7-2
d_gene: -
j_gene: TRBJ1-1
abundance: many
CDR3nt: TGTGCCAGCAGCTCGGGATGGGGCACTGAAGCTTTCTTT
CDR3aa: CASSSGWGTEAFF

v_gene: TRBV6-1
d_gene: -
j_gene: TRBJ2-1
abundance: many
CDR3nt: TGTGCCAGCAGTGCGTACAGAGGGGGGAATGAGCAGTTCTTC
CDR3aa: CASSAYRGGNEQFF

v_gene: TRBV23-1
d_gene: -
j_gene: TRBJ2-1
abundance: few
CDR3nt: TGCGCCAGCAGTCAATCGGGCAGCGCCCTATCCTACAATGAGCAGTTCTTC
CDR3aa: CASSQSGSALSYNEQFF

v_gene: TRBV19
d_gene: TRBD2
j_gene: TRBJ2-4
abundance: few
CDR3nt: TGTGCCAGTAGTATGTCCCCGGGACTAGCGGGAGTATCCAAAAACATTCAGTACTTC
CDR3aa: CASSMSPGLAGVSKNIQYF

v_gene: TRBV24-1
d_gene: TRBD2
j_gene: TRBJ2-5
abundance: -
CDR3nt: TGTGCCACCAGAGGGACTAGACAAGAGACCCAGTACTTC
CDR3aa: CATRGTRQETQYF

v_gene: TRBV10-3
d_gene: -
j_gene: TRBJ2-5
abundance: -
CDR3nt: TGTGCCATCAGAGTCCGGGACAATGAAGAGACCCAGTACTTC
CDR3aa: CAIRVRDNEETQYF

v_gene: TRBV5-6
d_gene: TRBD1
j_gene: TRBJ1-4
abundance: few
CDR3nt: TGTGCCAGCAGCGGGGGCCCCGGGACAGGGTATGAAAAACTGTTTTTT
CDR3aa: CASSGGPGTGYEKLFF

v_gene: TRBV7-2
d_gene: -
j_gene: TRBJ2-1
abundance: many
CDR3nt: TGTGCCAGCAGCTCCCGGGGGGACAAGTACAATGAGCAGTTCTTC
CDR3aa: CASSSRGDKYNEQFF

v_gene: TRBV4-1
d_gene: -
j_gene: TRBJ1-1
abundance: many
CDR3nt: TGCGCCAGCAGCCAAGGGTCCCAGGGAGGCACTGAAGCTTTCTTT
CDR3aa: CASSQGSQGGTEAFF

v_gene: TRBV20-1
d_gene: TRBD2
j_gene: TRBJ2-4
abundance: few
CDR3nt: TGCAGTGCTAGACGGGGGGGATCAAACATTCAGTACTTC
CDR3aa: CSARRGGSNIQYF

v_gene: TRBV29-1
d_gene: -
j_gene: TRBJ1-1
abundance: -
CDR3nt: TGCAGCGAATCGACAGGTTTGAACACTGAAGCTTTCTTT
CDR3aa: CSESTGLNTEAFF

v_gene: TRBV11-2
d_gene: TRBD2
j_gene: TRBJ2-1
abundance: -
CDR3nt: TGTGCCAGCGTAGCGGGAGCGGCCTACAATGAGCAGTTCTTC
CDR3aa: CASVAGAAYNEQFF

v_gene: TRBV19
d_gene: -
j_gene: TRBJ2-3
abundance: -
CDR3nt: TGTGCCAGTAGTATCGTGGGGGGTCCTACGCAGTATTTT
CDR3aa: CASSIVGGPTQYF

v_gene: TRBV28
d_gene: -
j_gene: TRBJ2-5
abundance: -
CDR3nt: TGTGCCAGCAGTTTATCCGCCCCTCAAGAGACCCAGTACTTC
CDR3aa: CASSLSAPQETQYF

v_gene: TRBV4-1
d_gene: -
j_gene: TRBJ1-2
abundance: -
CDR3nt: TGTGCCAGCAGCGACCGGGACGGCGGCGGCTATGGCTACACCTTC
CDR3aa: CASSDRDGGGYGYTF

v_gene: TRBV19
d_gene: -
j_gene: TRBJ2-4
abundance: few
CDR3nt: TGTGCCAGTCTACAGGCGGGTGACAAAAACATTCAGTACTTC
CDR3aa: CASLQAGDKNIQYF

v_gene: TRBV6-2/TRBV6-3
d_gene: -
j_gene: TRBJ2-1
abundance: -
CDR3nt: TGTGCCAGCAGGGAGCTAGCGAACAATGAGCAGTTCTTC
CDR3aa: CASRELANNEQFF

v_gene: TRBV7-6
d_gene: -
j_gene: TRBJ1-2
abundance: few
CDR3nt: TGTGCCAGCAGCTTAGCCTTAGGGGGGAAGTACACCTTC
CDR3aa: CASSLALGGKYTF

v_gene: TRBV5-1
d_gene: -
j_gene: TRBJ2-1
abundance: -
CDR3nt: TGCGCCAGCAGCGACCTGGATGAGCAGTTCTTC
CDR3aa: CASSDLDEQFF

v_gene: TRBV7-9
d_gene: TRBD2
j_gene: TRBJ2-1
abundance: -
CDR3nt: TGTGCCAGCAGCCCCAGCAGCGGGAGTACCAATGAGCAGTTCTTC
CDR3aa: CASSPSSGSTNEQFF